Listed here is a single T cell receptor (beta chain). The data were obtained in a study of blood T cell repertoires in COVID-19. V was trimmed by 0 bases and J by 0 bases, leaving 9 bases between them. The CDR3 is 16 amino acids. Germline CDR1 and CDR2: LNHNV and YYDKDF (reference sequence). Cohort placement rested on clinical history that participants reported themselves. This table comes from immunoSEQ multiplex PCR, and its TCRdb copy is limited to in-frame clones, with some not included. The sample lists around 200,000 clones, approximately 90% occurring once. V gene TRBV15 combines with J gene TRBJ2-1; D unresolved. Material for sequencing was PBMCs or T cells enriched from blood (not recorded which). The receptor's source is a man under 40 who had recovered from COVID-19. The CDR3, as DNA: TGTGCCACCAGCAGAGATTCCGGGTACTCCTACAATGAGCAGTTCTTC. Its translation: CATSRDSGYSYNEQFF.